This TCR beta chain was obtained from a study of blood T cells in healthy people across ages. Regarding this clonotype: Its antigen is undetermined.

Study-level findings and limits: Relative to aged donors, long-lived donors carried more naive CD4+ cells and displayed higher diversity.

A J-beta primer mix and a sample-barcoded 5' primer were used in a second PCR of about 7 to 12 cycles. Carrying 12 random nucleotides, a template-switch adaptor labeled each individual cDNA molecule. TCRdb redid the calling of the 5' RACE reads with MiXCR, one entry per CDR3 protein. The table lists under 2,000,000 distinct CDR3 sequences, 49% of them singletons. Russia was home to the donors, healthy Caucasian individuals aged about 6 to 100. Investigators took about 9.1 milliliters of peripheral blood from every donor. The V gene's germline CDR1 is MNHNS and CDR2 SASEGT. This CDR3 contains 17 residues. Trimming took 4 bases from V and 7 from J, leaving 20 bases between them.

This receptor was taken from a woman aged 40 to 50 in good health. Specimen: blood. J is TRBJ1-6 and V is TRBV6-1; a weak D match, TRBD1 (6 bases). In nucleotides, the CDR3 is TGTGCCAGCAGTGCGGGGACAACGGGCTTAATAAATTCACCCCTCCACTTT. This encodes CASSAGTTGLINSPLHF.